This T cell receptor beta chain was identified in a study of T cells after yellow fever vaccination. Study overall: SMART-Seq v4 Ultra Low Input served to prepare low-cell-number fractions. Study-level results: Reappearance after the booster was observed for most primary-vaccination clones (about 96% CD4, about 86% CD8). The study found a weaker secondary response that peaked faster, day 5 versus 15. In FACS-sorted repertoires, abundant clonotypes from the bulk population could appear as contaminants.

As regards this clonotype: Its antigen is undetermined.

TCRdb re-called the 5' RACE reads through MiXCR, storing one row per CDR3 protein. Of roughly 400,000 distinct CDR3 sequences listed, around 20% were seen once; the top ten hold over 15%. Sequencing was performed on PBMCs, taken before the yellow fever booster vaccination. This clonotype was obtained from a man younger than 35 who received the YFV17D yellow fever vaccine.

The CDR3 sequence is CATEGSLWTGELFF. The DNA of the CDR3 is TGTGCCACCGAGGGGAGCCTCTGGACCGGGGAGCTGTTTTTT. The J gene is TRBJ2-2, the V gene TRBV24-1; tentatively, D is TRBD1 or TRBD2 (5 bases each). Germline V gene sequence: CDR1 KGHDR, CDR2 SFDVKD. Trimming removed 9 bases from V and 5 bases from J, with 15 bases in between. The CDR3 consists of 14 residues.